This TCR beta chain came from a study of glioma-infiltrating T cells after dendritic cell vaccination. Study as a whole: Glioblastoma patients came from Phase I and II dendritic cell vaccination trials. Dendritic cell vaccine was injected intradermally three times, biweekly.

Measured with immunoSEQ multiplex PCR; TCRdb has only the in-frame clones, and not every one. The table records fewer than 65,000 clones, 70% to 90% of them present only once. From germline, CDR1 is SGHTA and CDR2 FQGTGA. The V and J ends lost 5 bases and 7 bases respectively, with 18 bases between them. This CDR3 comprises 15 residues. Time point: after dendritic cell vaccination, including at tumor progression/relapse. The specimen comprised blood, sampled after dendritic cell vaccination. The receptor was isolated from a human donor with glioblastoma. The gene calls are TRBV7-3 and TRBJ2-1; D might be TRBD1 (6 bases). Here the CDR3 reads CASSRDRSLPNEQFF. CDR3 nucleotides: TGTGCCAGCAGCCGAGACAGGTCCCTCCCAAATGAGCAGTTCTTC.